The 21 T cell receptor beta chains listed next were all sequenced from one sample in a study of vaccination and CD4 T cells after COVID-19. For these receptors, no antigen is known. With the Oncomine TCR Beta short-read assay, DNA from cultured CD4+ T cells was sequenced. Via MiXCR, TCRdb re-called the PCR reads, giving one row per CDR3 protein. Altogether 15,000 to 20,000 distinct CDR3 sequences are present, roughly two fifths being singletons, with the ten largest covering about 10%. The treatment here: roughly 10-day PBMC culture with coronavirus spike peptide pools or control peptides (ViraFEST assay). The material sequenced was CD4+ T cells from blood, cultured in vitro, taken after SARS-CoV-2 vaccination. The receptors stem from a human donor who had recovered from COVID-19.

This clonotype was counted a single time. The V gene is TRBV20-1, the J gene TRBJ2-5, with TRBD2 matching over 10 bases. The trim removed 5 bases at V and 5 bases at J, leaving 8 bases unmatched. Germline V gene sequence: CDR1 DFQATT, CDR2 SNEGSKA (reference sequence). The CDR3 spans 14 residues. The CDR3 region is CSAYSGGALETQYF. For the CDR3, the DNA is TGCAGTGCTTACAGCGGGGGGGCGTTGGAGACCCAGTACTTC.

This clonotype showed up just a few times. The rearrangement links TRBV2 to TRBJ1-2, with no clear D. CDR3 length equals 16 residues. Trimming took 2 bases from V and 5 from J, leaving 18 bases between them. From germline, CDR1 is SNHLY and CDR2 FYNNEI. This CDR3 reads CASSESWFVDPYGYTF. CDR3 DNA: TGTGCCAGCAGTGAATCCTGGTTCGTGGATCCATATGGCTACACCTTC.

The V gene is TRBV27, the J gene TRBJ2-1, with 9 positions matching TRBD2. V was clipped by 7 bases and J by 5 bases; unmatched bases: 15. Germline V gene lookup returns CDR1 MNHEY and CDR2 SMNVEV (reference sequence). CDR3 length equals 17 residues. CDR3 sequence (DNA): TGTGCCAGCATTCGGTTTGTTAGCGGGGGCCGTAACAATGAGCAGTTCTTC. As protein: CASIRFVSGGRNNEQFF.

This clonotype was seen a few times. The chain employs TRBV6-1 and TRBJ1-1; D ambiguous. The CDR3 consists of 13 residues. CDR1 is MNHNS, CDR2 SASEGT, per germline. V lost 6 bases to trimming and J lost 6 bases, with 14 bases between them. The CDR3 DNA sequence: TGTGCCAGCAGCGTACTTTTGTCGGCTGAAGCTTTCTTT. This sequence encodes CASSVLLSAEAFF.

This clonotype came up a few times. The chain carries TRBV7-2 and TRBJ2-5, with 9 bases aligning to TRBD2. Trimming took 1 base from V and 5 from J; bases not matched to a gene: 5. The V gene's germline CDR1 is SGHTA and CDR2 FQGNSA. This CDR3 spans 15 amino acids. In DNA form, the CDR3 reads TGTGCCAGCAGCTTAGAAGCGGGGGGAAGGGAGACCCAGTACTTC. It specifies CASSLEAGGRETQYF.

V is TRBV27 and J is TRBJ2-1, with 9 bases fitting TRBD2. V gave up 6 bases and J gave up 6 bases; unmatched junction bases: 9. Germline V gives CDR1 MNHEY, CDR2 SMNVEV (reference sequence). The CDR3 length is 15 residues. The CDR3 DNA follows: TGTGCCAGCAGGGCCTCTAGCGGGGAAAGCAATGAGCAGTTCTTC. Protein product: CASRASSGESNEQFF.

Turning to this clonotype: A clone one base away is much larger, so this may be a read error. The chain joins TRBV20-1 to TRBJ1-5, with D tentatively TRBD2 (6 bases). The J call may be incorrect, as the DNA end agrees better with TRBJ2-3. Germline CDR1 is DFQATT and CDR2 is SNEGSKA (reference sequence). CDR3 length: 15 residues. CDR3 in amino acids: CSASPSAGNNQPQYF. The CDR3 DNA is TGCAGTGCTAGTCCGTCAGCGGGTAACAATCAGCCCCAGTATTTT.

The V and J genes are TRBV7-9 and TRBJ2-7; 8 bases are shared with TRBD2. Germline V gene lookup returns CDR1 SEHNR and CDR2 FQNEAQ (reference sequence). Trimming removed 5 bases from V and 0 bases from J; junction bases left unmatched: 6. The length of the CDR3 is 15 residues. The CDR3 nucleotides read TGTGCCAGCAGCAGCCTAGCGGGCAGCTCCTACGAGCAGTACTTC. It is translated as CASSSLAGSSYEQYF.

This clonotype was observed a single time. The chain carries TRBV25-1 and TRBJ1-4; D gene ambiguous. Between the trimmed V and J ends, which lost 4 bases and 6 bases, there was a span of 12 bases. CDR1 is MGHDK, CDR2 SYGVNS, per germline. The CDR3 is 14 amino acids. The CDR3 is CASSAEYTYEKLFF. In DNA form, the CDR3 reads TGTGCCAGCAGTGCCGAATACACCTATGAAAAACTGTTTTTT.

This clonotype has more than one count but fewer than ten. This sequence joins TRBV7-3 and TRBJ1-6; unclear D gene. Germline lookup yields CDR1 SGHTA and CDR2 FQGTGA. The CDR3 spans 14 residues. Trimming took off 1 base at V and 9 bases at J, with 10 bases between the two ends. The CDR3 loop is CASSLNGYSSPLHF. For the CDR3, the DNA is TGTGCCAGCAGCTTAAATGGTTACAGTTCACCCCTCCACTTT.

This clonotype has a handful of counts. The rearrangement uses TRBV7-2 and TRBJ2-7; D remains ambiguous. CDR1 is SGHTA and CDR2 is FQGNSA in the germline V gene. V lost 5 bases and J lost 3, with 11 bases in between. CDR3 length equals 13 residues. CDR3 sequence reads: CASSGPQSYEQYF. CDR3 DNA: TGTGCCAGCAGCGGACCCCAGAGCTACGAGCAGTACTTC. Looking up the rest from reference TRBV7-2 and TRBJ2-7 gives the full variable domain: GAGVSQSPSNKVTEKGKDVELRCDPISGHTALYWYRQSLGQGLEFLIYFQGNSAPDKSGLPSDRFSAERTGGSVSTLTIQRTQQEDSAVYLCASSGPQSYEQYFGPGTRLTVT.

The V call is TRBV20-1, the J call TRBJ1-5, with 7 bases that match TRBD1. The germline CDR1 and CDR2 sequences are DFQATT and SNEGSKA (reference sequence). The CDR3 length is 14 residues. With V trimmed by 5 bases and J by 6 bases, 10 bases remained unmatched. The CDR3 DNA is TGCAGTGCTTCCCTTAAACAGGGGACTCAGCCCCAGCATTTT. It is translated as CSASLKQGTQPQHF.

In this sample, this clonotype turned up a few times. The V call is TRBV9, the J call TRBJ1-5; D gene ambiguous. Germline loops: CDR1 SGDLS, CDR2 YYNGEE. This CDR3 contains 15 residues. With 0 bases removed from V and 0 bases from J, the gap between germline ends came to 7 bases. CDR3 residues: CASSVDHGSNQPQHF. In DNA form, the CDR3 reads TGTGCCAGCAGCGTAGACCACGGTAGCAATCAGCCCCAGCATTTT.

The chain uses TRBV7-6 and TRBJ1-5; TRBD1 matches at 9 bases. CDR3 size: 15 residues. Germline lookup yields CDR1 SGHVS and CDR2 FNYEAQ. Trimming at V came to 1 base and at J to 6 bases, leaving 4 bases not matched to a gene. This CDR3 reads CASSLGGQGTQPQHF. Here the CDR3 DNA reads TGTGCCAGCAGCTTAGGCGGACAGGGGACTCAGCCCCAGCATTTT.

This sequence joins TRBV4-1 and TRBJ2-5; D ambiguous. The CDR3 consists of 13 residues. V gave up 5 bases and J gave up 1 base, with 8 bases separating them. Germline CDR1 MGHRA, CDR2 YSYEKL. CDR3 protein: CASSLQIQETQYF. The CDR3 DNA sequence: TGCGCCAGCAGCTTGCAGATCCAAGAGACCCAGTACTTC.

The chain employs TRBV6-1 and TRBJ2-5; D possibly corresponds to TRBD2 (5 bases). This CDR3 comprises 12 residues. Trimming removed 6 bases from V and 2 bases from J, with 7 bases in between. The germline V gene encodes CDR1 MNHNS and CDR2 SASEGT. CDR3 sequence reads: CASSRDQETQYF. As DNA, the CDR3 is TGTGCCAGCAGCCGGGATCAAGAGACCCAGTACTTC.

CDR3 in amino acids: CSARDGGGLRTQYF. CDR3 bases: TGCAGTGCTAGAGATGGCGGAGGGCTTAGGACCCAGTACTTC. The V gene is TRBV20-1, the J gene TRBJ2-5, with D perhaps TRBD2 (6 bases). This CDR3 contains 14 residues. Germline V gives CDR1 DFQATT, CDR2 SNEGSKA (reference sequence). V was trimmed by 0 bases and J by 7 bases, leaving 15 bases between them.

This clonotype turned up a few times. CDR3 region: CASSPLTGLTSFYGYTF. The CDR3 nucleotides are TGTGCCAGCAGTCCCCTGACAGGGCTCACCTCATTCTATGGCTACACCTTC. V is TRBV27 and J is TRBJ1-2; 7 nucleotides line up with TRBD1. J lost 4 bases, V lost 5 bases, and 16 bases had no gene match. Germline V gene sequence: CDR1 MNHEY, CDR2 SMNVEV (reference sequence). The CDR3 is 17 residues long.

This clonotype was picked up a small number of times. J is TRBJ2-5 and V is TRBV6-2 or TRBV6-3, with D possibly being TRBD2 (6 bases). Germline CDR1 is MNHEY and CDR2 is SVGEGT. The length of the CDR3 is 13 residues. V gave up 11 bases and J gave up 5 bases, with 18 bases separating them. CDR3 bases: TGTGCCTCCTCTCGGGGGTTAGGGGAGACCCAGTACTTC. Translation: CASSRGLGETQYF.

The V gene is TRBV27, the J gene TRBJ1-5, with 7 bases matching TRBD1. After removal of 7 bases from V and 3 bases from J, the junction contained 12 bases not matched to a gene. Germline CDR1 reads MNHEY; CDR2 reads SMNVEV (reference sequence). CDR3 length: 16 amino acids. The CDR3 DNA sequence: TGTGCCAGCAAACTTTTCCGGGACAGCACCAATCAGCCCCAGCATTTT. Protein sequence: CASKLFRDSTNQPQHF.

This clonotype appeared a few times. This chain uses TRBV6-1 with TRBJ1-2, with 10 nucleotides matching TRBD1. Germline V CDR1 and CDR2: MNHNS, SASEGT. V gave up 8 bases and J gave up 8 bases; unmatched junction bases: 17. The CDR3 loop spans 16 amino acids. CDR3 in DNA: TGTGCCAGCCTCGGGACAGGGGCCGCGACTTCACAGGGCTACACCTTC. Translated, it gives CASLGTGAATSQGYTF.